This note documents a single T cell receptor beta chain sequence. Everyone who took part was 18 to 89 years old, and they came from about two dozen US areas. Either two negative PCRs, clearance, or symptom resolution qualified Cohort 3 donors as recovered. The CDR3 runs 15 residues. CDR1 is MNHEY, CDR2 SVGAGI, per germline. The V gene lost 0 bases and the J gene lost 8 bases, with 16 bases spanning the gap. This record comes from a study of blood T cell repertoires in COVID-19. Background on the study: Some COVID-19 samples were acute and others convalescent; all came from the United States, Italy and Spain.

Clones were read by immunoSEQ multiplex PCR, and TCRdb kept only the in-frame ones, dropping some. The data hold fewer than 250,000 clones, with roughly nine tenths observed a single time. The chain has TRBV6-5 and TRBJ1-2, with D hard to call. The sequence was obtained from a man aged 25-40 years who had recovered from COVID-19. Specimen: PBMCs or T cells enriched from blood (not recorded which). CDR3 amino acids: CASSYSKSGSYGYTF. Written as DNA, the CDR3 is TGTGCCAGCAGTTACTCGAAGTCCGGTTCATACGGCTACACCTTC.